These T cell receptor beta chains were read from a single sample in a study of shared T cell receptors in the human thymus. Some clones are missing from TCRdb's copy, which holds only in-frame ones; the method was immunoSEQ multiplex PCR. In the table there are under 850,000 clones, approximately 88% of which are singletons. These same data were also listed under a study on human thymus T cells.

The sample consisted of thymocytes. All receptors come from a boy younger than two with a congenital heart defect. The CDR3 runs from the conserved cysteine through the conserved F or W. The D gene is left open where the match is weak. Part of the rows lack a size; the others show once, few, many or a class for expanded clones.

V gene	clone size	D gene	J gene	CDR3 DNA	CDR3 protein
TRBV7-9	NA	TRBD1	TRBJ1-4	TGTGCCAGCAGCTTATCGGACAGGGTGGGTGAAAAACTGTTTTTT	CASSLSDRVGEKLFF
TRBV25-1	NA	NA	TRBJ1-1	TGTGCCAGCGGAGCCTACACTGAAGCTTTCTTT	CASGAYTEAFF
TRBV19	NA	NA	TRBJ2-3	TGTGCCACTAGTCCCGGGGATACGCAGTATTTT	CATSPGDTQYF
TRBV11-1	NA	TRBD2	TRBJ2-7	TGTGCCAGCAGCTTAGTGACTAGCGGGAGCTACGAGCAGTACTTC	CASSLVTSGSYEQYF
TRBV7-9	NA	TRBD2	TRBJ2-7	TGTGCCAGCAGCTTAGGATGTACGCAGGGACTAGCGGGAACCTACGAGCAGTACTTC	CASSLGCTQGLAGTYEQYF
TRBV28	NA	TRBD2	TRBJ2-1	TGTGCCAGCAGCTCAAGCGGGAGCTCCTACAATGAGCAGTTCTTC	CASSSSGSSYNEQFF
TRBV2	NA	NA	TRBJ2-7	TGTGCCAGCAGTGGGGTAAGAGGTAACTACGAGCAGTACTTC	CASSGVRGNYEQYF
TRBV7-9	NA	NA	TRBJ2-5	TGTGCCAGCAGCTTTGGCCCACAAGGAGCAGAGACCCAGTACTTC	CASSFGPQGAETQYF
TRBV27	NA	TRBD1	TRBJ1-2	TGTGCCAGCAGTTACAGGGGTGGAGGGGGCTACACCTTC	CASSYRGGGGYTF
TRBV4-2	NA	NA	TRBJ2-1	TGTGCCAGCAGCCAAGAAGTACCACAAAGGGGGAGATCCTACAATGAGCAGTTCTTC	CASSQEVPQRGRSYNEQFF
TRBV29-1	NA	NA	TRBJ1-1	TGCAGCGACCAGGCGGAGGGCACTGAAGCTTTCTTT	CSDQAEGTEAFF
TRBV9	NA	NA	TRBJ1-1	TGTGCCAGCAGCGTAGGGATTCCAGGGTTTCCCACTGAAGCTTTCTTT	CASSVGIPGFPTEAFF
TRBV2	NA	TRBD1	TRBJ1-2	TGTGCCAGCGGACAGGGTGATTATGGCTACACCTTC	CASGQGDYGYTF
TRBV5-6	once	NA	TRBJ2-3	TGTGCCAGCAGCCCAACCCCAGGGGAAGAAGATACGCAGTATTTT	CASSPTPGEEDTQYF
TRBV6-1	NA	TRBD1	TRBJ2-7	TGTGCCAGCAGTGAAGACAGGGGGGTCAGGGCCTCCTACGAGCAGTACTTC	CASSEDRGVRASYEQYF
TRBV7-2	once	TRBD2	TRBJ2-5	TGTGCCAGCAGCTTGGGACTAGCGGGAGGGCCTGGAAAGACCCAGTACTTC	CASSLGLAGGPGKTQYF
TRBV19	NA	NA	TRBJ2-4	TGTGCCAGTACCCATCAAGGACAGACCAAAAACATTCAGTACTTC	CASTHQGQTKNIQYF
TRBV6-1	NA	TRBD1	TRBJ2-5	TGTGCCAGCAGTGAAGACAGGGGTGGGGAGACCCAGTACTTC	CASSEDRGGETQYF
TRBV29-1	NA	NA	TRBJ2-7	TGCAGCGTTGAAGTCCCAGGGGACCCGGGGAGCTTCTACGAGCAGTACTTC	CSVEVPGDPGSFYEQYF
TRBV4-3	NA	NA	TRBJ2-1	TGCGCCAGCAGCCACGCCCGAGCGAGAAGCTCCTACAATGAGCAGTTCTTC	CASSHARARSSYNEQFF
TRBV5-4	NA	TRBD1	TRBJ2-3	TGTGCCAGCAGCTCGCGGACAGGGTCAGGAGATACGCAGTATTTT	CASSSRTGSGDTQYF
TRBV27	NA	NA	TRBJ1-5	TGTGCCAGCAGTTTATCGAGGCAGGGTAGGAATCAGCCCCAGCATTTT	CASSLSRQGRNQPQHF
TRBV5-4	NA	TRBD2	TRBJ2-1	TGTGCCAGCAGCTTCCCGGGACTAGCCACCTTCGATGAGCAGTTCTTC	CASSFPGLATFDEQFF